The T cell receptor beta chain described here comes from a study of shared clonotypes between healthy human individuals. Genomic DNA of every subset was divided equally among multiple immunoSEQ plates. Authors' methods: Without quality scores, immunoSEQ junctional reads could not be filtered like full-length reads. Here immunoSEQ multiplex PCR was the method, and the copy in TCRdb shows in-frame clones only, minus some. V and J calls and clone size come straight from that table; D and trimming were deduced from the DNA. The sample carries 950,000 to 1,100,000 clones, approximately 72% recorded once. Input material: memory CD4+ T cells sorted from blood. Subset reported: CD45RA-negative fraction. This clonotype was sampled from a man between 18 and 35 years old in good health.

CDR3 sequence reads: CASSSRGVNEQFF. The CDR3 bases are TGTGCCAGCAGTTCGCGGGGGGTTAATGAGCAGTTCTTC. The chain links TRBV6-5 to TRBJ2-1, with 8 nucleotides matching TRBD2. The germline V gene has CDR1 MNHEY and CDR2 SVGAGI. Trimming took 4 bases from V and 7 from J; bases not matched to a gene: 3. The CDR3 extends over 13 amino acids.